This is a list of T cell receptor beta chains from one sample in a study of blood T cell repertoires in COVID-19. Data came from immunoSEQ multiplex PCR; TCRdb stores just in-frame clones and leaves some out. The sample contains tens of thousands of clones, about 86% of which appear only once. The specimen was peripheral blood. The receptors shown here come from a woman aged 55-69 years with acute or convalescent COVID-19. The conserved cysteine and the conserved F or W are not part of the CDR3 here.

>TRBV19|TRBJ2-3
ASTRLAGGTDTQY
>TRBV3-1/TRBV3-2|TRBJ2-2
ASSPGLVNTGELF
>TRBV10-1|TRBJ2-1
ASSEGRLVNEQF
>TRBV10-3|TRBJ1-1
AISETGGTEAF
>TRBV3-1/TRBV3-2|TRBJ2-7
ASSLGTGGYEQY
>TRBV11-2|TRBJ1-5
ASSLVQGSYSNQPQH
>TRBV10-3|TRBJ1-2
AISESRDQEGYT
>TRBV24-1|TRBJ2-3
AIQRGKATDTQY
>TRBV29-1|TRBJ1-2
SVETRADYGYT
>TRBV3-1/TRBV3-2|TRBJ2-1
ASSQERTSGAYNEQF
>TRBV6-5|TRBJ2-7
ASSYSAGQAYEQY
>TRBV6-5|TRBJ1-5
ASRPGTAPNQPQH